A single sample is the source of the 9 T cell receptor beta chains below, sequenced in a study of tumor T cells in aggressive B-cell lymphoma. This table comes from immunoSEQ multiplex PCR, and its TCRdb copy is limited to in-frame clones, with some not included. The table has 6,200 or so clones, nearly 90% seen once. The specimen was tumor tissue. These receptors all stem from an adult with diffuse large B cell lymphoma. Some clones in this sample may be carry-over from other donors' samples.

The CDR3 DNA is TGCGCCAGCAGCCAAGTTACTAGCCCATACGAGCAGTACTTC. It yields the protein CASSQVTSPYEQYF. The V call is TRBV4-1, the J call TRBJ2-7; possibly TRBD2 for D (6 bases). The V gene lost 1 base and the J gene lost 4 bases, with 11 bases spanning the gap. Germline V gene lookup returns CDR1 MGHRA and CDR2 YSYEKL. The CDR3 is 14 residues long.

This clone was seen a few times. V is TRBV19 and J is TRBJ1-2; D remains unclear. This CDR3 is built from 9 residues. V dropped 11 bases and J dropped 7 bases, with 8 bases sitting between them. Germline V CDR1 and CDR2: LNHDA, SQIVND (reference sequence). CDR3 DNA sequence: TGTGCCGTGGAGGGTGGCTACACCTTC. It specifies CAVEGGYTF.

The chain uses TRBV5-6 and TRBJ2-7; TRBD1 matches 7 bases. The CDR3 has 15 amino acids. Germline CDR1 SGHDT, CDR2 YYEEEE. Trimming at V came to 4 bases and at J to 1 base, leaving 8 bases not matched to a gene. The DNA for the CDR3 is TGTGCCAGCAGCCAAGAACGACAGGGTTCCTACGAGCAGTACTTC. This sequence encodes CASSQERQGSYEQYF.

The chain links TRBV7-2 to TRBJ1-5, with a tentative D call TRBD1 (6 bases). This CDR3 is 15 amino acids long. Germline CDR1 and CDR2: SGHTA and FQGNSA. Deletions cut 0 bases from V and 4 bases from J, with 10 bases between. CDR3 protein: CASSLADSPNQPQHF. CDR3 DNA: TGTGCCAGCAGCTTAGCGGACAGCCCTAATCAGCCCCAGCATTTT.

The chain links TRBV27 to TRBJ2-7; D call uncertain. V lost 8 bases, J lost 2 bases, and 16 bases lay in between. There are 14 residues in the CDR3. Germline CDR1 MNHEY, CDR2 SMNVEV (reference sequence). Here the CDR3 DNA reads TGTGCCAGCGGAGTGCTAACACGGCCCTACGAGCAGTACTTC. As protein: CASGVLTRPYEQYF.

V is TRBV5-1 and J is TRBJ2-5; 10 positions match TRBD2. The tail of the sequence fits TRBJ2-7 better, so the J call may be wrong. The CDR3 covers 13 residues. Germline V gives CDR1 SGHRS, CDR2 YFSETQ. The CDR3 protein is CASSLAGVYEQYF. As DNA, the CDR3 is TGCGCCAGCAGCCTAGCGGGGGTCTACGAGCAGTACTTC.

V is TRBV7-2 and J is TRBJ2-7; 8 nucleotides align to TRBD1. Germline V gene sequence: CDR1 SGHTA, CDR2 FQGNSA. The V and J ends lost 5 bases and 1 base, in that order; junction bases with no gene match: 4. The CDR3 loop spans 14 amino acids. DNA for the CDR3: TGTGCCAGCAGCCTAGACAGGGGTTCCTACGAGCAGTACTTC. Its translation is CASSLDRGSYEQYF.

The rearrangement joins TRBV18 to TRBJ1-1, with 9 bases fitting TRBD1. Looked up from germline, CDR1 is KGHSH and CDR2 is LQKENI. CDR3 length: 13 amino acids. V lost 6 bases to trimming and J lost 3 bases; unmatched junction nucleotides: 2. CDR3: CASSRDRDTEAFF. The CDR3 nucleotides are TGTGCCAGCTCGAGGGACAGGGACACTGAAGCTTTCTTT.

With regard to this clone: Germline and junction disagree at one end, which may indicate a read error. The chain combines TRBV6-5 with TRBJ1-3; D not resolved. Germline V gene lookup returns CDR1 MNHEY and CDR2 SVGAGI. The CDR3 loop spans 15 amino acids. The DNA of the CDR3 is TGTGTCAGCAGTTACTCGTGGAGTGCGGAAAATACCATATATTTT. It specifies CVSSYSWSAENTIYF.